The clone carrying this T cell receptor (beta chain) turned up a few times. The source of the sample is a study of human T cells and chemical hapten exposure. CDR3 length: 16 amino acids. Germline values: CDR1 GTSNPN, CDR2 SVGIG (reference sequence). V was shortened by 4 bases and J by 1 base, with 17 bases between the two germline ends. Time point described: pre-sensitization, week 0. Treatment noted: therapeutic diphenylcyclopropenone sensitization with weekly scalp DPC. TCRdb used MiXCR to reprocess the RACE reads, holding one entry per CDR3 protein. The sample consists of about 380,000 distinct CDR3 sequences, 4.5% to 6% of them appearing once.

J is TRBJ1-3 and V is TRBV30; D is unresolved. The source of this sequence is a woman in her fifties or sixties with alopecia areata. Some clones in this sample may be carry-over from other donors' samples. The sample here was whole blood, taken in connection with sensitization to the hapten diphenylcyclopropenone (DPC). DNA for the CDR3: TGTGCCTGGACCAACCCCGAGACGTTGTCTGGAAACACCATATATTTT. This gives the protein CAWTNPETLSGNTIYF. The full variable domain, its missing parts supplied by reference TRBV30 and TRBJ1-3, is SQTIHQWPATLVQPVGSPLSLECTVEGTSNPNLYWYRQAAGRGLQLLFYSVGIGQISSEVPQNLSASRPQDRQFILSSKKLLLSDSGFYLCAWTNPETLSGNTIYFGEGSWLTVV.